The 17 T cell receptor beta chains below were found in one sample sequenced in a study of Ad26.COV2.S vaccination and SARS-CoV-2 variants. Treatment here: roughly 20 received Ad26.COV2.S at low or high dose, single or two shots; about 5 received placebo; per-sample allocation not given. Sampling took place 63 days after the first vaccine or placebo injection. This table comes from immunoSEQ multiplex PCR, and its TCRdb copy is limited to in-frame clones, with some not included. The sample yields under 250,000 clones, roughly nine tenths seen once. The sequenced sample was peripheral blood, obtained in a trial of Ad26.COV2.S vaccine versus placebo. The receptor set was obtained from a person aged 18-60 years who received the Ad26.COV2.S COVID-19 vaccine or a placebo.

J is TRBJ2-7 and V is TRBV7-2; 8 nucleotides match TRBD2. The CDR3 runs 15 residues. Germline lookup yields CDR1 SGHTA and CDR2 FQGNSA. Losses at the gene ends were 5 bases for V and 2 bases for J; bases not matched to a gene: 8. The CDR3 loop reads CASSPRTSLTYEQYV. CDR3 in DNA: TGTGCCAGCAGCCCGAGGACTAGCCTGACCTACGAGCAGTACGTC.

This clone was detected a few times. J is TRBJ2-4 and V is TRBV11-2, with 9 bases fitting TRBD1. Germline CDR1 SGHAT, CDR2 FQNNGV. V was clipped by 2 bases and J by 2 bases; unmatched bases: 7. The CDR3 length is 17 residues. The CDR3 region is CASSLLTGGWSKNIQYF. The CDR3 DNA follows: TGTGCCAGCAGCTTACTCACAGGGGGCTGGTCCAAAAACATTCAGTACTTC.

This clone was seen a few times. The CDR3 protein is CASSTQQSQPQHF. The CDR3 DNA reads as TGTGCCAGCAGTACCCAACAGAGTCAGCCCCAGCATTTT. The chain uses TRBV6-5 and TRBJ1-5; D gene unclear. Looked up from germline, CDR1 is MNHEY and CDR2 is SVGAGI. This CDR3 comprises 13 residues. Deletions cut 5 bases from V and 6 bases from J, with 11 bases between.

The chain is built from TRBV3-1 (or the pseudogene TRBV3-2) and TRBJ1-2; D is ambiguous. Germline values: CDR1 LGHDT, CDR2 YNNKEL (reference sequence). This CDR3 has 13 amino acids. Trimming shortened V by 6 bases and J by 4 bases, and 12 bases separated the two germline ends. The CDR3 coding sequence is TGTGCCAGCAGTCTTGTCGGAGGCTATGGCTACACCTTC. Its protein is CASSLVGGYGYTF.

CDR3 DNA sequence: TGTGCCACCAGCAGAGATCGCGGGAGCTACGAGCAGTACGTC. Translation gives CATSRDRGSYEQYV. The chain carries TRBV15 and TRBJ2-7; 7 bases map to TRBD2. The germline V gene has CDR1 LNHNV and CDR2 YYDKDF (reference sequence). Trimming took 0 bases from V and 3 from J; bases not matched to a gene: 2. The CDR3 is 14 amino acids.

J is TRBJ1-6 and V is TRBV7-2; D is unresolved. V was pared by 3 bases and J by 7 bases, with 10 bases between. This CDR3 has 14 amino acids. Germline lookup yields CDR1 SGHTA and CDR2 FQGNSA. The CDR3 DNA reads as TGTGCCAGCAGCTTTACCGGGTTCAATTCACCCCTCCACTTT. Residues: CASSFTGFNSPLHF.

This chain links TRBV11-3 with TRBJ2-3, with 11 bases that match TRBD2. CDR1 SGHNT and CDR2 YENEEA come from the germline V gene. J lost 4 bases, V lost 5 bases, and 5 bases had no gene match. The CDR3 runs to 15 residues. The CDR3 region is CASSVTSGAADTQYF. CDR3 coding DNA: TGTGCCAGCAGCGTGACTAGCGGGGCTGCAGATACGCAGTATTTT.

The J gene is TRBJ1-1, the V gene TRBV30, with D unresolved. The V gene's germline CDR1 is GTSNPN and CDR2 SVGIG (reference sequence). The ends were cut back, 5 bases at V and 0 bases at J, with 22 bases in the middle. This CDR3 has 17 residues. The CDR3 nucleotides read TGTGCCTGGGTCGACCCGGCGCGACTCCTCATGAACACTGAAGCTTTCTTT. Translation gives CAWVDPARLLMNTEAFF.

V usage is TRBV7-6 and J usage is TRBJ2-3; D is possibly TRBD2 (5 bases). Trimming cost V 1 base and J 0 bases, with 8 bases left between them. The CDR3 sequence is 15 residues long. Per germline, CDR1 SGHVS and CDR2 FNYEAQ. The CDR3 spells CASSLVGSSTDTQYF. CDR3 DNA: TGTGCCAGCAGCTTAGTTGGGAGTAGCACAGATACGCAGTATTTT. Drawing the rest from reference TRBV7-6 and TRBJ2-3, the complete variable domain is GAGVSQSPRYKVTKRGQDVALRCDPISGHVSLYWYRQALGQGPEFLTYFNYEAQQDKSGLPNDRFSAERPEGSISTLTIQRTEQRDSAMYRCASSLVGSSTDTQYFGPGTRLTVL.

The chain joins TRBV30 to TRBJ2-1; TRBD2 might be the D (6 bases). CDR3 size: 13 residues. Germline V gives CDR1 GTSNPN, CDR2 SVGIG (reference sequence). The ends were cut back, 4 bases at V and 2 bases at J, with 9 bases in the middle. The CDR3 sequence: CAWMRGTYNEQFF. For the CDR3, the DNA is TGTGCCTGGATGCGGGGTACCTACAATGAGCAGTTCTTC.

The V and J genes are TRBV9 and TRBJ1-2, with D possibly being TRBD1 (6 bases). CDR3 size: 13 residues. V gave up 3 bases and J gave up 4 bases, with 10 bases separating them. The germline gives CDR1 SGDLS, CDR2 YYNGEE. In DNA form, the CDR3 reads TGTGCCAGCAGCGGGACAGCGTTCTATGGCTACACCTTC. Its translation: CASSGTAFYGYTF.

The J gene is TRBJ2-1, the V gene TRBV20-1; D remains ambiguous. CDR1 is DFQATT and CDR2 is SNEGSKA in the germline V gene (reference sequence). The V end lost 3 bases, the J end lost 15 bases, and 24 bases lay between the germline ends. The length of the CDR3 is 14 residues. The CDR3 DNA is TGCAGTGCTAGTCCACCTAATAGCTACCGCCCCCGGTTCTTC. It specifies CSASPPNSYRPRFF.

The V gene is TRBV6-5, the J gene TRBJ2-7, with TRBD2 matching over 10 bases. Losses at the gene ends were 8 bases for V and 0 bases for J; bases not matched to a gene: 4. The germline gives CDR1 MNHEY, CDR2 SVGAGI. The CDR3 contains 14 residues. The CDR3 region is CASRLAGHSYEQYV. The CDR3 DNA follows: TGTGCCAGCCGACTAGCGGGCCACTCCTACGAGCAGTACGTC.

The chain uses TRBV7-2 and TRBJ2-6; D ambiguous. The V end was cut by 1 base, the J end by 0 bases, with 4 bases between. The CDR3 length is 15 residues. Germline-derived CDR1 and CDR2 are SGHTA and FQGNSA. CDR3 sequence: CASSLGRSGANVLTF. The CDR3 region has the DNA TGTGCCAGCAGCTTAGGACGCTCTGGGGCCAACGTCCTGACTTTC.

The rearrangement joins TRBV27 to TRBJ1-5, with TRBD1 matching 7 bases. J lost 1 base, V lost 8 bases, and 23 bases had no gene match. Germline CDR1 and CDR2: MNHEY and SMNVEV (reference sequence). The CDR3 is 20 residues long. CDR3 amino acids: CASSSAGGFRTDRSNQPQHF. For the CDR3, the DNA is TGTGCCAGCTCTTCAGCAGGGGGATTCAGGACTGATCGAAGCAATCAGCCCCAGCATTTT.

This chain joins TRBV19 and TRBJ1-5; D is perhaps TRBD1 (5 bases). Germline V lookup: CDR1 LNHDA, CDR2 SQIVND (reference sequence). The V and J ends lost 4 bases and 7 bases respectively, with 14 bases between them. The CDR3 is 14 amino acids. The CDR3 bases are TGTGCCAGTAGTACCCGGGACCTACCACAGCCCCAGCATTTT. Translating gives CASSTRDLPQPQHF.

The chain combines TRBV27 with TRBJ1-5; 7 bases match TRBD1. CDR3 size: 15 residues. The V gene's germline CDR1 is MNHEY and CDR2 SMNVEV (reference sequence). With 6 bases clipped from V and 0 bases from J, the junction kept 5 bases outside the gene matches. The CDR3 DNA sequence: TGTGCCAGCAGGACGGGACAGCATAGCAATCAGCCCCAGCATTTT. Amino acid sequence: CASRTGQHSNQPQHF.